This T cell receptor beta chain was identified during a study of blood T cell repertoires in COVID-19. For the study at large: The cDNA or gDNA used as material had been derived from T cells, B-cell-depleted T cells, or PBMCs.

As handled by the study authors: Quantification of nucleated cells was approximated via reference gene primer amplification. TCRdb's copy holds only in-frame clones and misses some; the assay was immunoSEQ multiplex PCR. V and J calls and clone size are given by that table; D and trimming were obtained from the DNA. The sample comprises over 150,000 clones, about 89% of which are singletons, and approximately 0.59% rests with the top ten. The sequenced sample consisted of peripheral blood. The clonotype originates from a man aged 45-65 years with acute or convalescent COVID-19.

The CDR3 here is CASSTRPTGFEQFF. The CDR3 DNA is TGTGCCAGTAGTACCCGACCGACAGGGTTTGAGCAGTTCTTC. This sequence joins TRBV19 and TRBJ2-1; 7 bases match TRBD1. CDR3 length: 14 residues. CDR1 is LNHDA and CDR2 is SQIVND in the germline V gene (reference sequence). The ends lost 4 bases at V and 9 bases at J; junction bases unmatched: 9.